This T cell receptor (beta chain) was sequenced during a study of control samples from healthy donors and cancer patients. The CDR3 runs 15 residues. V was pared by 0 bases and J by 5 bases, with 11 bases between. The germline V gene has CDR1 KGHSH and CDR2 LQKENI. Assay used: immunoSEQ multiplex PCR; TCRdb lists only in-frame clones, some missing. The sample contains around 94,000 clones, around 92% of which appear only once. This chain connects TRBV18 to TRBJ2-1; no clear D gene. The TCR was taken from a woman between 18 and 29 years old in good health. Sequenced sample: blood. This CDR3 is CASSPPYGFNNEQFF. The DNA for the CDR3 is TGTGCCAGCTCACCACCGTACGGCTTCAACAATGAGCAGTTCTTC.